Here is one TCR beta chain with its context. The sample belongs to a study of cytomegalovirus exposure and HLA in healthy donors. The V segment lost 0 bases and the J segment 7 bases; nucleotides outside the gene matches: 7. The CDR3 loop spans 18 amino acids. In the PCR, 60 Vbeta and 13 Jbeta primers were used. Assay: immunoSEQ multiplex PCR; the TCRdb copy retains only in-frame clones and omits some. In total, the table holds fewer than 45,000 clones. Material for sequencing was PBMCs. The chain uses TRBV23-1 and TRBJ2-6; 12 nucleotides align to TRBD1. TRBV23-1 is an ORF, with its function uncertain. The clonotype comes from a man aged 35 to 55 in good health and CMV-seropositive. The CDR3 sequence: CASSQSGTGGAGANVLTF. The CDR3 nucleotides are TGCGCCAGCAGTCAATCGGGGACAGGGGGCGCCGGAGCCAACGTCCTGACTTTC.